This TCR beta chain was observed in a study of OX40 agonist ivuxolimab in advanced cancers. Some clones are missing from TCRdb's copy, which holds only in-frame ones; the method was immunoSEQ multiplex PCR. In the table there are about 32,000 clones, more than 80% of which are singletons. This CDR3 spans 15 amino acids. The TCR sequence derives from an adult with an advanced solid tumor such as melanoma, head and neck, liver or kidney cancer. The material sequenced was CD4+ or CD8+ T cells sorted from blood, taken in a trial of the OX40 agonist ivuxolimab. This chain connects TRBV21-1 to TRBJ2-1; no DNA check was done on the table's D call, TRBD1. TRBV21-1 is a pseudogene. CDR3 loop: CASSKLDRDYNEQFF. CDR3 bases: TGTGCCAGCAGCAAACTAGACAGAGACTACAATGAGCAGTTCTTC.